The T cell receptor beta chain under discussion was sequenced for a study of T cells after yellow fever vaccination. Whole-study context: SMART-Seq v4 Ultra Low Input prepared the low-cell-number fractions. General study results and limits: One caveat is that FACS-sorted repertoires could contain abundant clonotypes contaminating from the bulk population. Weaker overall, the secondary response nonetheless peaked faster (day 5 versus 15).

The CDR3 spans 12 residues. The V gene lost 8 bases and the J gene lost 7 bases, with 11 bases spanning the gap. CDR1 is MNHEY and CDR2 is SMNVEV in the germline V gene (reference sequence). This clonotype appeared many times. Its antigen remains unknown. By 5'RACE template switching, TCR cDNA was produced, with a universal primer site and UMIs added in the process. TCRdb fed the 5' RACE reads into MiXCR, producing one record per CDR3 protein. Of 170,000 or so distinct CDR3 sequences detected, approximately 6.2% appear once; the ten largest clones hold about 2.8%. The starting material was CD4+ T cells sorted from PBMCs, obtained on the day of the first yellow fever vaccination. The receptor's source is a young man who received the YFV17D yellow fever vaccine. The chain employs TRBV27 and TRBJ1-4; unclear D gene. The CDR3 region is CASGPGFEKLFF. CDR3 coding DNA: TGTGCCAGCGGTCCCGGGTTTGAAAAACTGTTTTTT.